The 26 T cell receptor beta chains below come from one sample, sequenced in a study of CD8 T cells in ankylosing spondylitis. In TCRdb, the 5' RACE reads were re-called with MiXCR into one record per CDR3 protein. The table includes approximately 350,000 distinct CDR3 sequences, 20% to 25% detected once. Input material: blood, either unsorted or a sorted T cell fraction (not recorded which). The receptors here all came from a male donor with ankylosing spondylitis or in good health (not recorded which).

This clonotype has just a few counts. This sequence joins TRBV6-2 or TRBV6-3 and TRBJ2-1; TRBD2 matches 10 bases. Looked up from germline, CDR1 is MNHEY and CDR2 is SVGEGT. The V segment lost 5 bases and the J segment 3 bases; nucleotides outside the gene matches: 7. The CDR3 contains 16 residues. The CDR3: CASSPLSGGFYNEQFF. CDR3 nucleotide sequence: TGTGCCAGCAGTCCACTTAGCGGGGGGTTCTACAATGAGCAGTTCTTC.

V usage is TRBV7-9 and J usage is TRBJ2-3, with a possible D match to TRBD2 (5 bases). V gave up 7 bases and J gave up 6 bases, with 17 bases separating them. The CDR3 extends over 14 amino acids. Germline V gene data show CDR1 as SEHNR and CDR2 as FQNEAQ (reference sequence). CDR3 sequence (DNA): TGTGCCAGCACTCCCCGCTCAGCGGCGGATACGCAGTATTTT. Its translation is CASTPRSAADTQYF.

The CDR3 here is CASSLEGGTSPGTDTQYF. Here the CDR3 DNA reads TGTGCCAGCAGCTTAGAGGGGGGGACTAGCCCTGGAACAGATACGCAGTATTTT. This chain connects TRBV7-8 to TRBJ2-3; TRBD2 matches 9 bases. The V segment lost 1 base and the J segment 3 bases; nucleotides outside the gene matches: 11. Germline CDR1 SGHVS, CDR2 FQNEAQ. The CDR3 spans 18 residues.

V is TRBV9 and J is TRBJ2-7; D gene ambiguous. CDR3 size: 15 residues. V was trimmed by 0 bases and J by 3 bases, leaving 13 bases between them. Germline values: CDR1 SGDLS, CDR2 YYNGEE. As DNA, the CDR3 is TGTGCCAGCAGCGTAGATCCAGAGTTAAACTACGAGCAGTACTTC. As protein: CASSVDPELNYEQYF.

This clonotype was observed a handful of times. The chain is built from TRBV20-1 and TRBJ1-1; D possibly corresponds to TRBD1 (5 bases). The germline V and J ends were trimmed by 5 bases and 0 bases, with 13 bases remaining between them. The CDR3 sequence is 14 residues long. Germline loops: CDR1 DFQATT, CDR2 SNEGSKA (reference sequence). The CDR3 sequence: CSAPADTLNTEAFF. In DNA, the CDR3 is TGCAGTGCTCCCGCGGACACACTGAACACTGAAGCTTTCTTT.

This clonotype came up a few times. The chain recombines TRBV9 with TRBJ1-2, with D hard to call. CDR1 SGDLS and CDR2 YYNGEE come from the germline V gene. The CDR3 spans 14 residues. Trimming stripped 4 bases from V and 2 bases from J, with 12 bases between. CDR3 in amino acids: CASSPFSANYGYTF. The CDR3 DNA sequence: TGTGCCAGCAGCCCCTTTTCAGCGAACTATGGCTACACCTTC.

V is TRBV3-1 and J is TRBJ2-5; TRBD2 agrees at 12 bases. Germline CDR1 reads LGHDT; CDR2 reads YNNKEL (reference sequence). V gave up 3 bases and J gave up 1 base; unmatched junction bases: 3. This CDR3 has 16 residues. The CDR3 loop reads CASSHGLAGLQETQYF. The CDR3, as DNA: TGTGCCAGCAGCCACGGACTAGCGGGGCTCCAAGAGACCCAGTACTTC.

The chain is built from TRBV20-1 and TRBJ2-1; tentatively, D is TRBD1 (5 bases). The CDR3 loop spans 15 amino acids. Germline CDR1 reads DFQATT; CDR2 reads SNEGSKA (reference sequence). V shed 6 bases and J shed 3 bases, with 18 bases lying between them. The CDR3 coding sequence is TGCAGTGCCATCCGTGAGGACACCTACTACAATGAGCAGTTCTTC. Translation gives CSAIREDTYYNEQFF.

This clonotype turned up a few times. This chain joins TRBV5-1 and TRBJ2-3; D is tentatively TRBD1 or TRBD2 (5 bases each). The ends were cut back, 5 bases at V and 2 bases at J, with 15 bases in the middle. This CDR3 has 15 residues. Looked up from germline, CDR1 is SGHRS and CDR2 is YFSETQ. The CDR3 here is CASSKRGYYTDTQYF. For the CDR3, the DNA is TGCGCCAGCAGTAAACGGGGCTACTACACAGATACGCAGTATTTT.

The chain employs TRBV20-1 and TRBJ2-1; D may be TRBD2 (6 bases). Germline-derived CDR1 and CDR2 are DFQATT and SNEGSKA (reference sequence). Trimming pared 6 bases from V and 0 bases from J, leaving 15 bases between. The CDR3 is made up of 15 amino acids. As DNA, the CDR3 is TGCAGTGCGTCAATAGCGGATAGCTCCTACAATGAGCAGTTCTTC. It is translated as CSASIADSSYNEQFF.

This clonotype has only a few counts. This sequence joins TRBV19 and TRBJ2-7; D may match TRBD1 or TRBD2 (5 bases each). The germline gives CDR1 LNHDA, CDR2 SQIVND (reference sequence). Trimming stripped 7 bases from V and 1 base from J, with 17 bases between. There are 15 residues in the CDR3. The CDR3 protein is CASTLVGGGSYEQYF. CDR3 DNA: TGTGCCAGTACCTTGGTTGGTGGGGGATCCTACGAGCAGTACTTC. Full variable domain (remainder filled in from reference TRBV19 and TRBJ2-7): DGGITQSPKYLFRKEGQNVTLSCEQNLNHDAMYWYRQDPGQGLRLIYYSQIVNDFQKGDIAEGYSVSREKKESFPLTVTSAQKNPTAFYLCASTLVGGGSYEQYFGPGTRLTVT.

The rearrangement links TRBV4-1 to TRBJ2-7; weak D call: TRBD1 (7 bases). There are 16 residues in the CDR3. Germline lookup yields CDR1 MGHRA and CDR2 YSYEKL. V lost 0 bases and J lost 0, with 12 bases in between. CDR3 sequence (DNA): TGCGCCAGCAGCCAAGAGGAGGGGGCCAACTCCTACGAGCAGTACTTC. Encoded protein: CASSQEEGANSYEQYF.

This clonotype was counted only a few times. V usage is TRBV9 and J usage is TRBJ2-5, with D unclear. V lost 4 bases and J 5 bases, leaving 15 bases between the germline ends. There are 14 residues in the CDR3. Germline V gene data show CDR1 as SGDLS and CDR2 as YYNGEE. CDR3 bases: TGTGCCAGCAGCTCTGGACCAAGGGCGGAGACCCAGTACTTC. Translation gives CASSSGPRAETQYF.

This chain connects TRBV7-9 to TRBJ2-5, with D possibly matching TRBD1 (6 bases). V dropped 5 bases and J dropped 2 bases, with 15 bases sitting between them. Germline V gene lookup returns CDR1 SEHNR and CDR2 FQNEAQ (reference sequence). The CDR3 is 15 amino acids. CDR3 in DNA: TGTGCCAGCAGCGGCCCGGGACACCTGCAAGAGACCCAGTACTTC. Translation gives CASSGPGHLQETQYF.

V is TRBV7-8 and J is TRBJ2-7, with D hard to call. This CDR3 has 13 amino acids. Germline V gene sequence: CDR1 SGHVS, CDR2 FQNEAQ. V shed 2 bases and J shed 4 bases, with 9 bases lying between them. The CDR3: CASSLSTDYEQYF. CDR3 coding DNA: TGTGCCAGCAGCTTAAGCACAGATTACGAGCAGTACTTC. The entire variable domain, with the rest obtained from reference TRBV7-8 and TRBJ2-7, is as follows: GAGVSQSPRYKVAKRGQDVALRCDPISGHVSLFWYQQALGQGPEFLTYFQNEAQLDKSGLPSDRFFAERPEGSVSTLKIQRTQQEDSAVYLCASSLSTDYEQYFGPGTRLTVT.

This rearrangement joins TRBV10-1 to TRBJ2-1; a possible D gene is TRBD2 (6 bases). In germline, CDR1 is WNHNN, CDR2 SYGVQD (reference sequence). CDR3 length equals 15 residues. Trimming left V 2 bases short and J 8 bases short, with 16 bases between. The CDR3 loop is CASSEGRRYLDEQFF. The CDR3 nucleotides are TGCGCCAGCAGTGAGGGGAGGCGGTATTTGGATGAGCAGTTCTTC.

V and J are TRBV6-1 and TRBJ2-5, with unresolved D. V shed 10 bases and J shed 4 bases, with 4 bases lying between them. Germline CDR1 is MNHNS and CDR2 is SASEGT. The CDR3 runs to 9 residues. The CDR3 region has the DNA TGTGCCACCTCAGAGACCCAGTACTTC. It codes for CATSETQYF.

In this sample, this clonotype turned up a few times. This chain's CDR3 is CASSRTSSTTLIDTQYF. CDR3 coding DNA: TGTGCCAGCAGCCGGACTAGCTCAACTACCTTGATCGATACGCAGTATTTT. The J gene is TRBJ2-3, the V gene TRBV9, with 8 bases fitting TRBD2. J lost 6 bases, V lost 4 bases, and 16 bases had no gene match. Per germline, CDR1 SGDLS and CDR2 YYNGEE. The CDR3 runs 17 residues.

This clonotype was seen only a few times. The CDR3 region is CSVEYLGANTEAFF. The CDR3 nucleotides read TGCAGCGTTGAATATCTCGGGGCGAACACTGAAGCTTTCTTT. The rearrangement links TRBV29-1 to TRBJ1-1, with a tentative D call TRBD1 (5 bases). The V gene's germline CDR1 is SQVTM and CDR2 ANQGSEA. CDR3 size: 14 residues. V lost 2 bases to trimming and J lost 1 base, with 11 bases between them. Supplemented by reference TRBV29-1 and TRBJ1-1, the full variable domain reads SAVISQKPSRDICQRGTSLTIQCQVDSQVTMMFWYRQQPGQSLTLIATANQGSEATYESGFVIDKFPISRPNLTFSTLTVSNMSPEDSSIYLCSVEYLGANTEAFFGQGTRLTVV.

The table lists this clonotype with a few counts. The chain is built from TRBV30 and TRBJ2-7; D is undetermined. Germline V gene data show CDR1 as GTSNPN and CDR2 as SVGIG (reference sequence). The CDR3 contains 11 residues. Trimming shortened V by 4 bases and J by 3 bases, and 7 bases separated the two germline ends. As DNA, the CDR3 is TGTGCCTGGAATCTGAACTACGAGCAGTACTTC. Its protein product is CAWNLNYEQYF.

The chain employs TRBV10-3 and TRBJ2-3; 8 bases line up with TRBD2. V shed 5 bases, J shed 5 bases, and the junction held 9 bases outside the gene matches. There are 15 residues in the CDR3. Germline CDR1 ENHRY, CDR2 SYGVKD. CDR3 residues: CAISYTGGPLDTQYF. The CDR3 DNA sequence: TGTGCCATCAGTTATACGGGGGGGCCGCTAGATACGCAGTATTTT.

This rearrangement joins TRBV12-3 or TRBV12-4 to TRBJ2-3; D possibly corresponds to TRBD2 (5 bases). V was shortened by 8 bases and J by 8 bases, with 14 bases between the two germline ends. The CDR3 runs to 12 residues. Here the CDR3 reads CASAPPGGTQYF. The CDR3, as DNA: TGTGCCAGCGCCCCCCCCGGAGGTACGCAGTATTTT.

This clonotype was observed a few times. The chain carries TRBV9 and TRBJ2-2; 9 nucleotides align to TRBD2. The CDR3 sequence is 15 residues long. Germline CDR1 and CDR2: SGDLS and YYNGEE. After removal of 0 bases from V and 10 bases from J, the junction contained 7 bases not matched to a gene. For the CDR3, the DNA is TGTGCCAGCAGCGTAGCGGGCGGGGGGGCCGTGGAGCTGTTTTTT. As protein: CASSVAGGGAVELFF.

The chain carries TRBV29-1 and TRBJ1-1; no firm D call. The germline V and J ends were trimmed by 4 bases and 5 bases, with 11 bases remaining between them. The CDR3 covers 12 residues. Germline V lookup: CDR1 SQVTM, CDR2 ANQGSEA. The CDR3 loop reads CSVGGEGTEAFF. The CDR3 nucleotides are TGCAGCGTTGGCGGGGAGGGAACTGAAGCTTTCTTT.

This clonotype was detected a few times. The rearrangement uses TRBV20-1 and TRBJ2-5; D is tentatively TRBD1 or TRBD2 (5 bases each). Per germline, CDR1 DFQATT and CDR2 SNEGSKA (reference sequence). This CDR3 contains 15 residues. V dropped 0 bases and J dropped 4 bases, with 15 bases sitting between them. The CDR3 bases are TGCAGTGCTAGAGAATGGGACCGGCGCCCAGAGACCCAGTACTTC. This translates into CSAREWDRRPETQYF.

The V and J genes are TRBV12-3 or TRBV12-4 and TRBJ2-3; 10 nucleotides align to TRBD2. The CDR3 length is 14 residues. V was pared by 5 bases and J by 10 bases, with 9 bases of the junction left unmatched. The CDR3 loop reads CASSGGTSDGAQYF. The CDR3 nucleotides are TGTGCCAGCAGTGGCGGGACTAGCGACGGTGCGCAGTATTTT.